The source of this TCR beta chain is a study of memory CD4+ T cells and cytomegalovirus serostatus. Study-wide points: CD4+ memory repertoires contained about 40% of the 164 reported CMV TCRbeta sequences.

The sort gate was single viable CD3+CD4+CD8-CD45RO+ cells for memory CD4+ T cells. Notes on this clone: Antigen specificity is unknown.

Sequencing was performed with immunoSEQ multiplex PCR; in TCRdb, only in-frame clones are kept and a portion is missing. The sample holds 45,000 to 50,000 clones, about three quarters seen once. V was clipped by 6 bases and J by 6 bases, with 15 bases between them. CDR3 length: 13 residues. Per germline, CDR1 KGHSH and CDR2 LQKENI. The sequencing input was memory CD4+ T cells from blood. The clonotype comes from an adult in good health and CMV-seronegative. The chain has TRBV18 and TRBJ2-7; D may match TRBD1 or TRBD2 (5 bases each). Here the CDR3 DNA reads TGTGCCAGCTCTCCCGCGGGTGGGGCCGAGCAGTACTTC. Translated: CASSPAGGAEQYF.